These 15 T cell receptor beta chains came from one sample sequenced in a study of blood T cell repertoires in COVID-19. Profiled with immunoSEQ multiplex PCR; TCRdb holds only in-frame clones, not every one. The sample gives about 320,000 clones, about 90% of which show up once; 8.5% to 14% is in the top ten. The sample taken for sequencing was peripheral blood. Receptors were obtained from a young woman with COVID-19, enrolled during active disease.

V and J are TRBV25-1 and TRBJ1-6; 9 bases align to TRBD1. Per germline, CDR1 MGHDK and CDR2 SYGVNS. Germline trimming cut 2 bases from V and 9 bases from J; bases unmatched to any gene: 5. The CDR3 loop spans 15 amino acids. The CDR3 region has the DNA TGTGCCAGCAGTGAAGGGGACAGGGCGAGTTCACCCCTCCACTTT. Translation: CASSEGDRASSPLHF.

The chain has TRBV9 and TRBJ2-7; 9 bases map to TRBD2. CDR3 length: 16 amino acids. The J segment lost 4 bases and the V segment lost 0 bases, leaving 8 bases of the junction unmatched. The germline V gene encodes CDR1 SGDLS and CDR2 YYNGEE. CDR3 region: CASSVAGAGGLYEQYF. Here the CDR3 DNA reads TGTGCCAGCAGCGTAGCGGGTGCGGGGGGGCTGTACGAGCAGTACTTC. The variable domain in full, completed from reference TRBV9 and TRBJ2-7, reads DSGVTQTPKHLITATGQRVTLRCSPRSGDLSVYWYQQSLDQGLQFLIQYYNGEERAKGNILERFSAQQFPDLHSELNLSSLELGDSALYFCASSVAGAGGLYEQYFGPGTRLTVT.

The rearrangement links TRBV5-1 to TRBJ1-1, with 10 bases that match TRBD1. The germline V gene has CDR1 SGHRS and CDR2 YFSETQ. The V and J ends lost 4 bases and 4 bases, in that order; junction bases with no gene match: 7. The CDR3 contains 15 residues. The CDR3 bases are TGCGCCAGCAGCGTGCCGGGACAGGGGATCACTGAAGCTTTCTTT. This sequence encodes CASSVPGQGITEAFF. Variable domain in full (rest from reference TRBV5-1 and TRBJ1-1): KAGVTQTPRYLIKTRGQQVTLSCSPISGHRSVSWYQQTPGQGLQFLFEYFSETQRNKGNFPGRFSGRQFSNSRSEMNVSTLELGDSALYLCASSVPGQGITEAFFGQGTRLTVV.

The chain uses TRBV19 and TRBJ1-4, with D perhaps matching TRBD1 (5 bases). The V gene's germline CDR1 is LNHDA and CDR2 SQIVND (reference sequence). This CDR3 region has 12 residues. The ends were cut back, 4 bases at V and 14 bases at J, with 14 bases in the middle. In nucleotides, the CDR3 is TGTGCCAGTAGTACCCCCCGGGGGGACCTGTTTTTT. This sequence encodes CASSTPRGDLFF.

V and J are TRBV19 and TRBJ1-1; the D gene is possibly TRBD1 (6 bases). This CDR3 contains 15 residues. Germline loops: CDR1 LNHDA, CDR2 SQIVND (reference sequence). Deletions cut 3 bases from V and 4 bases from J, with 15 bases between. The DNA of the CDR3 is TGTGCCAGTAGTATGACTGGGACATCATTCACTGAAGCTTTCTTT. Translation gives CASSMTGTSFTEAFF. The entire variable domain, with the rest obtained from reference TRBV19 and TRBJ1-1, is as follows: DGGITQSPKYLFRKEGQNVTLSCEQNLNHDAMYWYRQDPGQGLRLIYYSQIVNDFQKGDIAEGYSVSREKKESFPLTVTSAQKNPTAFYLCASSMTGTSFTEAFFGQGTRLTVV.

V and J are TRBV20-1 and TRBJ1-5; 7 bases agree with TRBD1. Germline loops: CDR1 DFQATT, CDR2 SNEGSKA (reference sequence). Germline trimming cut 3 bases from V and 4 bases from J; bases unmatched to any gene: 12. The CDR3 sequence is 16 residues long. CDR3: CSASRYGRGANQPQHF. DNA for the CDR3: TGCAGTGCTAGTCGCTACGGCAGGGGGGCGAATCAGCCCCAGCATTTT.

This chain connects TRBV11-2 to TRBJ2-2; 8 nucleotides agree with TRBD2. With 0 bases clipped from V and 5 bases from J, the junction kept 8 bases outside the gene matches. Germline V CDR1 and CDR2: SGHAT, FQNNGV. CDR3 length: 17 residues. CDR3 region: CASSLDMVLAGTGELFF. DNA of the CDR3: TGTGCCAGCAGCTTAGATATGGTATTAGCGGGGACCGGGGAGCTGTTTTTT.

The J gene is TRBJ2-1, the V gene TRBV6-4, with 8 bases lining up with TRBD2. This CDR3 contains 17 residues. V gave up 2 bases and J gave up 2 bases; unmatched junction bases: 8. Germline V CDR1 and CDR2: MRHNA, SNTAGT. The chain's CDR3 is CASSDAGASGPYNEQFF. In DNA form, the CDR3 reads TGTGCCAGCAGTGACGCCGGGGCTAGCGGGCCCTACAATGAGCAGTTCTTC.

This chain links TRBV7-6 with TRBJ1-3, with D possibly being TRBD1 (5 bases). The CDR3 spans 14 residues. Germline V lookup: CDR1 SGHVS, CDR2 FNYEAQ. V shed 6 bases and J shed 3 bases, with 12 bases lying between them. The CDR3 bases are TGTGCCAGCAGTCTTGGACAAGTTGGAAACACCATATATTTT. Translated: CASSLGQVGNTIYF.

V is TRBV9 and J is TRBJ1-2; tentatively, D is TRBD1 (5 bases). The CDR3 has 14 residues. Germline CDR1 and CDR2: SGDLS and YYNGEE. Trimming took 4 bases from V and 4 from J, leaving 14 bases between them. The DNA for the CDR3 is TGTGCCAGCAGCCCTAGTGGGGGGAGCTATGGCTACACCTTC. Residues: CASSPSGGSYGYTF.

This clone was counted once. The chain joins TRBV2 to TRBJ2-1; D is possibly TRBD2 (7 bases). The CDR3 length is 14 residues. V lost 6 bases and J lost 9, with 18 bases in between. Germline V gene data show CDR1 as SNHLY and CDR2 as FYNNEI. The CDR3 loop reads CASSSRRGAIEQFF. DNA for the CDR3: TGTGCCAGCAGCTCACGTCGGGGGGCCATTGAGCAGTTCTTC.

The chain links TRBV5-1 to TRBJ1-4; D uncertain. Trimming took 3 bases from V and 3 from J, leaving 12 bases between them. Per the germline V gene, CDR1 is SGHRS and CDR2 is YFSETQ. The CDR3 has 15 residues. CDR3 region: CASSWSPTPNEKLFF. The CDR3 DNA is TGCGCCAGCAGCTGGTCACCTACCCCTAATGAAAAACTGTTTTTT. Supplemented by reference TRBV5-1 and TRBJ1-4, the full variable domain reads KAGVTQTPRYLIKTRGQQVTLSCSPISGHRSVSWYQQTPGQGLQFLFEYFSETQRNKGNFPGRFSGRQFSNSRSEMNVSTLELGDSALYLCASSWSPTPNEKLFFGSGTQLSVL.

The CDR3 DNA is TGTGCCAGTAGTATCTTTTACAGGACGCAGGGAGGAAACACCATATATTTT. Translated, it gives CASSIFYRTQGGNTIYF. The chain couples TRBV19 to TRBJ1-3; D might be TRBD1 (5 bases). The CDR3 length is 17 residues. Germline lookup yields CDR1 LNHDA and CDR2 SQIVND (reference sequence). Deletions cut 3 bases from V and 4 bases from J, with 19 bases between.

On this clone itself: One end of the junction is discordant with germline, which a read error may explain. The chain carries TRBV12-3 or TRBV12-4 and TRBJ1-2; TRBD1 matches at 8 bases. The CDR3 runs 9 residues. The CDR3 is CASSVQGAF. CDR3 bases: TGTGCCAGCAGTGTACAGGGGGCCTTC.

The chain carries TRBV2 and TRBJ2-7; 9 nucleotides align to TRBD1. The CDR3 loop spans 14 amino acids. After removal of 5 bases from V and 5 bases from J, the junction contained 7 bases not matched to a gene. The germline V gene encodes CDR1 SNHLY and CDR2 FYNNEI. In DNA, the CDR3 is TGTGCCAGCAGTCACCGGGACAGGGCTAACGAGCAGTACTTC. It yields the protein CASSHRDRANEQYF.